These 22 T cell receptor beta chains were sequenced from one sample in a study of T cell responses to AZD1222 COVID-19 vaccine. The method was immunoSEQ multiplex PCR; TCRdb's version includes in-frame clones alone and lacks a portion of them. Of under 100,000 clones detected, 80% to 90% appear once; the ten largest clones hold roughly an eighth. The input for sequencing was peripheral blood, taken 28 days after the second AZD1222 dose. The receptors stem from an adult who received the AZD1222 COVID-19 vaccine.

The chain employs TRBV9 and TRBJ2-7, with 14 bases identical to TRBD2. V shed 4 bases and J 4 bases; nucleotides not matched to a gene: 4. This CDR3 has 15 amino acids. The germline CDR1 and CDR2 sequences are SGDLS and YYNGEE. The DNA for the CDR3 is TGTGCCAGCAGCCCCGGACTAGCGGGAGGTTACGAGCAGTACTTC. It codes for CASSPGLAGGYEQYF.

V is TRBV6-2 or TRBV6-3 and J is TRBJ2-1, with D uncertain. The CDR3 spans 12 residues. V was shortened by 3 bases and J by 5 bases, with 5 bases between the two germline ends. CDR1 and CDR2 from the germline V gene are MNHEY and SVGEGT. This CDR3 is CASSYQNNEQFF. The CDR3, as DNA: TGTGCCAGCAGTTATCAGAACAATGAGCAGTTCTTC.

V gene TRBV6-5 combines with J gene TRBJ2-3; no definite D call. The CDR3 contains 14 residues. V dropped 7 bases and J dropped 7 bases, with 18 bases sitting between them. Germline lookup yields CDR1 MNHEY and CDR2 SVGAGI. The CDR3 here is CASTLDLGPNTQYF. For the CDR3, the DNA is TGTGCCAGCACTTTGGACCTAGGCCCAAATACGCAGTATTTT.

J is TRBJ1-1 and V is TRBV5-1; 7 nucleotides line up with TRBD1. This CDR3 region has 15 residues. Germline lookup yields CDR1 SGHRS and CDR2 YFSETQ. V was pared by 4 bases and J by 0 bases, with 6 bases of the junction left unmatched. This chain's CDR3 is CASSPRTGMNTEAFF. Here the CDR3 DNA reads TGCGCCAGCAGCCCCCGGACAGGCATGAACACTGAAGCTTTCTTT. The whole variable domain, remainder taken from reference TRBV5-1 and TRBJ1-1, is KAGVTQTPRYLIKTRGQQVTLSCSPISGHRSVSWYQQTPGQGLQFLFEYFSETQRNKGNFPGRFSGRQFSNSRSEMNVSTLELGDSALYLCASSPRTGMNTEAFFGQGTRLTVV.

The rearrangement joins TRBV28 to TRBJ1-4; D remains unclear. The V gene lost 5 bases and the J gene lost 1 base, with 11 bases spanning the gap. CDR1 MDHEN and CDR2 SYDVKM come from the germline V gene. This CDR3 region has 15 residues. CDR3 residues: CASSTTALTNEKLFF. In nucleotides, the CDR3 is TGTGCCAGCAGTACCACCGCCTTAACTAATGAAAAACTGTTTTTT. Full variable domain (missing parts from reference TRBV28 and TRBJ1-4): DVKVTQSSRYLVKRTGEKVFLECVQDMDHENMFWYRQDPGLGLRLIYFSYDVKMKEKGDIPEGYSVSREKKERFSLILESASTNQTSMYLCASSTTALTNEKLFFGSGTQLSVL.

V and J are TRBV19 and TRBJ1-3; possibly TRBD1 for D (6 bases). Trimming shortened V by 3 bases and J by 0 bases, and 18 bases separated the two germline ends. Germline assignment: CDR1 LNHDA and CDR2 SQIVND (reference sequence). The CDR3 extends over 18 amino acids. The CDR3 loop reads CASSMGSGGRSSGNTIYF. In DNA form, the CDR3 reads TGTGCCAGTAGTATGGGTTCCGGGGGCCGGAGCTCTGGAAACACCATATATTTT. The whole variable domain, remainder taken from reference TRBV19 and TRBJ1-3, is DGGITQSPKYLFRKEGQNVTLSCEQNLNHDAMYWYRQDPGQGLRLIYYSQIVNDFQKGDIAEGYSVSREKKESFPLTVTSAQKNPTAFYLCASSMGSGGRSSGNTIYFGEGSWLTVV.

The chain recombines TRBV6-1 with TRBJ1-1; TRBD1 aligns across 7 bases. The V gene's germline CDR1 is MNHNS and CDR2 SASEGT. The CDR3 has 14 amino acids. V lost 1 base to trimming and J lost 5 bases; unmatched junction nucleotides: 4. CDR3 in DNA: TGTGCCAGCAGTGAAGGGGGCAGGGGGACTGAAGCTTTCTTT. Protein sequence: CASSEGGRGTEAFF.

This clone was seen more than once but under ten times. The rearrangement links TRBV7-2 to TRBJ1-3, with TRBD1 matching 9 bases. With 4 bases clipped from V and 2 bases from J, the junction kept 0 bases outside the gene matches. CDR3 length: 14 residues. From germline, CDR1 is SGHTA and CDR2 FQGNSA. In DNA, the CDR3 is TGTGCCAGCAGCTGGGACAGGGCTGGAAACACCATATATTTT. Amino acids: CASSWDRAGNTIYF. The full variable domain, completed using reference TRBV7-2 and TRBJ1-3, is GAGVSQSPSNKVTEKGKDVELRCDPISGHTALYWYRQSLGQGLEFLIYFQGNSAPDKSGLPSDRFSAERTGGSVSTLTIQRTQQEDSAVYLCASSWDRAGNTIYFGEGSWLTVV.

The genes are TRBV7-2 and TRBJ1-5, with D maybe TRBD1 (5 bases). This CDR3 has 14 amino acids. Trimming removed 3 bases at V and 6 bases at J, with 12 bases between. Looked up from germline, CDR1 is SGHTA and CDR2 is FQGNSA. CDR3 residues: CASSFPGGTQPQHF. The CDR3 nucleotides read TGTGCCAGCAGCTTCCCTGGGGGAACTCAGCCCCAGCATTTT.

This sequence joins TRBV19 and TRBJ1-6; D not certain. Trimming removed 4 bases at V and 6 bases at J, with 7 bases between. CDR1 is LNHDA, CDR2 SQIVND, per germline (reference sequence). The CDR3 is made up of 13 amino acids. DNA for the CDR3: TGTGCCAGTAGTAAACAGCTTAATTCACCCCTCCACTTT. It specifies CASSKQLNSPLHF.

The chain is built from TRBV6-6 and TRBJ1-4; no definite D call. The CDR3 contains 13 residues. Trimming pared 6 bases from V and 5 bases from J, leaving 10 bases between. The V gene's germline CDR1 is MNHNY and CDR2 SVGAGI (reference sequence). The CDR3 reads CASRSQSNEKLFF. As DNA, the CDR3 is TGTGCCAGCAGATCACAGTCAAATGAAAAACTGTTTTTT.

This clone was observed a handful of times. For the CDR3, the DNA is TGTGCCAGCAGTTTAATGGGATCACCCCTCCACTTT. This gives the protein CASSLMGSPLHF. The chain is built from TRBV12-3 or TRBV12-4 and TRBJ1-6; D is ambiguous. Trimming removed 2 bases at V and 10 bases at J, with 6 bases between. The CDR3 spans 12 residues.

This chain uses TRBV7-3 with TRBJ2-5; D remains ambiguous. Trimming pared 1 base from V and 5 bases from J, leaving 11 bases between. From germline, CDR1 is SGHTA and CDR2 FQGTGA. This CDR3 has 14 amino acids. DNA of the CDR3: TGTGCCAGCAGCTTAAGCGGCTCCCGGGAGACCCAGTACTTC. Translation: CASSLSGSRETQYF.

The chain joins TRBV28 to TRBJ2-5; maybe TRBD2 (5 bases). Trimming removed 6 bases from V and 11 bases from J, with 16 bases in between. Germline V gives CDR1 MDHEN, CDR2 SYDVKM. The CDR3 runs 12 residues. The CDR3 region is CASSREWTSQYF. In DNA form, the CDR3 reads TGTGCCAGCAGCCGGGAATGGACTTCGCAGTACTTC.

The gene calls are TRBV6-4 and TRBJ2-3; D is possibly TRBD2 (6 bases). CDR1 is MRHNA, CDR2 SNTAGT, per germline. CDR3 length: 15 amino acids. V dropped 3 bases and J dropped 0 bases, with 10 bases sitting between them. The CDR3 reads CASSEGGRSTDTQYF. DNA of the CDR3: TGTGCCAGCAGTGAGGGGGGACGGAGCACAGATACGCAGTATTTT.

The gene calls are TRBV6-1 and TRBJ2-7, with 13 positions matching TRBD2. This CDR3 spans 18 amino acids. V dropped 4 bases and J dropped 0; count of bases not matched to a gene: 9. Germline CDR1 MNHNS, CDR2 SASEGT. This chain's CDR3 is CASSALTSGRRSSYEQYF. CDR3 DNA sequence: TGTGCCAGCAGTGCCTTGACTAGCGGGAGGCGAAGCTCCTACGAGCAGTACTTC.

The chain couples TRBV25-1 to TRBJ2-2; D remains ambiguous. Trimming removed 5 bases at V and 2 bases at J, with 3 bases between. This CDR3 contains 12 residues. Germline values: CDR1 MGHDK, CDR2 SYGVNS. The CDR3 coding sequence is TGTGCCAGCAGTAAAAACACCGGGGAGCTGTTTTTT. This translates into CASSKNTGELFF.

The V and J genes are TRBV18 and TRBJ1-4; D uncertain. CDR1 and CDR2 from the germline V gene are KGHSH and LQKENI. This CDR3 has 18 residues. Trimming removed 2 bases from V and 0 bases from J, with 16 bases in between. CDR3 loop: CASSPGQIGGSTNEKLFF. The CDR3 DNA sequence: TGTGCCAGCTCACCAGGCCAGATCGGTGGCTCAACTAATGAAAAACTGTTTTTT.

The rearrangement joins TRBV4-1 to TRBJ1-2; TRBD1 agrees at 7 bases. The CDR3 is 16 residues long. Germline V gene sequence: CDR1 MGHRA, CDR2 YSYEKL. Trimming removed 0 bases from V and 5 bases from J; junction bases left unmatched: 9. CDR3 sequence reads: CASSQDGTAVWYGYTF. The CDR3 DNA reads TGCGCCAGCAGCCAAGATGGGACAGCGGTATGGTATGGCTACACCTTC.

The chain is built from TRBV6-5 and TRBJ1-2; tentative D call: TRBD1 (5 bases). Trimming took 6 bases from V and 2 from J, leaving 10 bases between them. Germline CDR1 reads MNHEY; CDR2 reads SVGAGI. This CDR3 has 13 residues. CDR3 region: CASSSGPNYGYTF. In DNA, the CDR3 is TGTGCCAGCAGCTCGGGACCCAACTATGGCTACACCTTC.

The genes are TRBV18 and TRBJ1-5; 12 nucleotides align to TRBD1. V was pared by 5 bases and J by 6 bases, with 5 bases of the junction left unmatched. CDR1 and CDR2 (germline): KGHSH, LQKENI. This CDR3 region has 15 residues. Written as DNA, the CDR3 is TGTGCCAGCTCAGCAGGGACAGGGGGCGGTCAGCCCCAGCATTTT. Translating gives CASSAGTGGGQPQHF.

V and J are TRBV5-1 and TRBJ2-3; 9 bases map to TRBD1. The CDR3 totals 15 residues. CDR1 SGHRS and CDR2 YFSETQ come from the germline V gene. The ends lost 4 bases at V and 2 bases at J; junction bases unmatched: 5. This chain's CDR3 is CASSPGQGLTDTQYF. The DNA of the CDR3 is TGCGCCAGCAGCCCGGGACAGGGACTCACAGATACGCAGTATTTT.